Described below is a single T cell receptor beta chain sequence and its context. Its antigen is not identified. TCRdb's copy holds only in-frame clones and misses some; the assay was immunoSEQ multiplex PCR. The data show approximately 400,000 clones, with around 96% seen just once and about 0.32% held by the top ten. This entry comes from a study of shared clonotypes between healthy human individuals. Regarding the study as a whole: Investigators collected only blood, and repertoires in tissues likely differ.

This CDR3 is 17 amino acids long. Germline trimming cut 7 bases from V and 4 bases from J; bases unmatched to any gene: 13. Per the germline V gene, CDR1 is SQVTM and CDR2 is ANQGSEA. The source is a man aged 25 to 40 in good health. The chain employs TRBV29-1 and TRBJ2-1; TRBD2 aligns across 13 bases. Sequenced material: memory CD8+ T cells sorted from blood. The sample's subset: CD45RO+ cells pooled with CCR7-negative TemRA cells. The CDR3 DNA sequence: TGCAGCGCGCCCCCTGGACTAGCGGGAGTGAAGTACAATGAGCAGTTCTTC. This codes for CSAPPGLAGVKYNEQFF.